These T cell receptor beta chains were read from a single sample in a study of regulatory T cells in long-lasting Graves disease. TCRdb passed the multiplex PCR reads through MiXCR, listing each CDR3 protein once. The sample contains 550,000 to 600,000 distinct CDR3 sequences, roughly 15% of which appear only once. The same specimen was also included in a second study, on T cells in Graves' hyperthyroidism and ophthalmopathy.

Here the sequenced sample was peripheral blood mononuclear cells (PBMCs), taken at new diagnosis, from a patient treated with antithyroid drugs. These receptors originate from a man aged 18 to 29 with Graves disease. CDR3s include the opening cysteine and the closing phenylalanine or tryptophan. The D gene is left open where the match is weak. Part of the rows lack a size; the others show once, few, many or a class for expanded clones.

CATVVGYGYTF,TGTGCCACCGTAGTTGGCTATGGCTACACCTTC,TRBV19,TRBJ1-2,-,-,11
CASRLAGGLYNEQFF,TGTGCCAGCAGATTAGCGGGAGGGCTTTACAATGAGCAGTTCTTC,TRBV27,TRBJ2-1,many,TRBD2,15
CATSEGGSGETQYF,TGTGCCACCAGTGAGGGCGGGAGCGGGGAGACCCAGTACTTC,TRBV24-1,TRBJ2-5,once,TRBD2,14
CASTSGQLNSGNTIYF,TGTGCCAGCACCTCGGGACAGCTCAACTCTGGAAACACCATATATTTT,TRBV6-1,TRBJ1-3,many,TRBD1,16
CAWSVSTAYSPLHF,TGTGCCTGGAGTGTAAGCACGGCGTATTCACCCCTCCACTTT,TRBV30,TRBJ1-6,-,-,14
CASSRDSWNEKLFF,TGTGCCAGCAGCCGGGACAGTTGGAATGAAAAACTGTTTTTT,TRBV5-4,TRBJ1-4,-,TRBD1,14
CASSYIGTYNEQFF,TGTGCCAGCAGTTACATCGGCACTTACAATGAGCAGTTCTTC,TRBV6-5,TRBJ2-1,-,-,14
CASRTWDRESTEQYF,TGTGCCAGCAGAACCTGGGACAGGGAGAGTACCGAGCAGTACTTC,TRBV28,TRBJ2-7,many,TRBD1,15
CASSEVLAEQYF,TGTGCCAGCAGTGAAGTCCTAGCCGAGCAGTACTTC,TRBV2,TRBJ2-7,many,-,12
CASSGDSGEQYF,TGCGCCAGCAGCGGGGACAGCGGCGAACAGTACTTC,TRBV5-1,TRBJ2-7,few,TRBD1,12
CASSSGTRWYEQYF,TGTGCCAGCAGCTCCGGGACAAGGTGGTACGAACAGTACTTC,TRBV7-8,TRBJ2-7,-,-,14
CASSLGDRVVSPLHF,TGTGCCAGCAGTTTGGGGGACAGGGTCGTTTCGCCCCTCCACTTT,TRBV28,TRBJ1-6,many,TRBD1,15
CASSLRTGGSSYNSPLHF,TGTGCCAGCAGCCTCCGGACGGGGGGAAGCTCCTATAATTCACCCCTCCACTTT,TRBV28,TRBJ1-6,-,-,18
CAISVGVVAGYNEQFF,TGTGCCATCAGTGTCGGCGTAGTAGCGGGATACAATGAGCAGTTCTTC,TRBV10-3,TRBJ2-1,-,TRBD2,16
CASSSTKSGLAATYEQYF,TGTGCCAGCAGCTCGACTAAAAGTGGACTAGCGGCTACCTACGAGCAGTACTTC,TRBV5-6,TRBJ2-7,-,TRBD2,18
CAWSRELSEPQHF,TGTGCCTGGAGCCGGGAGCTCAGTGAGCCCCAGCATTTT,TRBV30,TRBJ1-5,few,-,13
CASSPRQIQETQYF,TGTGCCAGCAGCCCCCGGCAGATACAAGAGACCCAGTACTTC,TRBV11-2,TRBJ2-5,many,-,14